The clone carrying this T cell receptor (beta chain) occurred many times. The sample comes from a study of regulatory T cells in long-lasting Graves disease. Through Arm-PCR of CDR3 regions and iRepertoire HTBI primers, TCR beta libraries were built. TCRdb re-derived calls from the multiplex PCR reads in MiXCR, one entry per CDR3 protein. The repertoire has a few hundred thousand distinct CDR3 sequences, around 20% of them found once; the top ten carry over 11%. Noted time point: persistent/refractory GD, antithyroid drugs over 5 years with positive TRAb. RNA extracted from PBMCs served as the sequencing template. The input for sequencing was peripheral blood mononuclear cells (PBMCs), taken when the disease was refractory, from a patient treated with antithyroid drugs. This clonotype originated in a female donor with Graves disease.

CDR3 protein: CASSSRLAGGRETQYF. Written as DNA, the CDR3 is TGTGCCAGCAGCTCCCGACTAGCGGGAGGACGGGAGACCCAGTACTTC. The chain couples TRBV7-4 to TRBJ2-5; 13 positions match TRBD2. This CDR3 is built from 16 residues. J gave up 5 bases and V 4 bases, and 7 bases lay outside the gene matches. CDR1 is SGHVT and CDR2 is SQSDAQ in the germline V gene.